The rows below give T cell receptor beta chains drawn from one sample of a study of blood T cell repertoires in COVID-19. TCRdb's copy holds only in-frame clones and misses some; the assay was immunoSEQ multiplex PCR. This table has roughly 130,000 clones, roughly nine tenths appearing once. Specimen: peripheral blood. The receptor source for this set is a man between 45 and 60 years old with active COVID-19. CDR3s include the opening cysteine and the closing phenylalanine or tryptophan. A D gene is named only where the DNA matches it firmly. Clone size is not always given. Where it is, it says once, few, many or a class for expanded clones.

>once|TRBV11-3|TRBJ2-5|.
TGTGCCAGCAGCGAAACTAGTTTTCCCAAGACCCAGTACTTC
CASSETSFPKTQYF
>.|TRBV30|TRBJ1-1|.
TGTGCCTGGAGTATAGCAGGGTGGAGCACTGAAGCTTTCTTT
CAWSIAGWSTEAFF
>.|TRBV4-1|TRBJ2-3|.
TGCGCCAGCAGCCAACGGACAGCGGTCCTCACGGATACGCAGTATTTT
CASSQRTAVLTDTQYF
>many|TRBV3-1/TRBV3-2|TRBJ1-3|.
TGTGCCAGCAGCCAAGAGTCAGGTGGAAACACCATATATTTT
CASSQESGGNTIYF
>once|TRBV6-1|TRBJ1-2|.
TGTGCCAGCAGTGAAAAGCTAGGTCGGGAGTCGAAGGACTACACCTTC
CASSEKLGRESKDYTF
>.|TRBV6-5|TRBJ2-5|.
TGTGCCAGCAGTTACTCGTCGACAGCCCAAGAGACCCAGTACTTC
CASSYSSTAQETQYF
>.|TRBV4-1|TRBJ2-5|.
TGCGCCAGCAGCCAAGCGGGAGTTAAAGAGACCCAGTACTTC
CASSQAGVKETQYF
>.|TRBV19|TRBJ2-7|.
TGTGCCAGTAGTCCCCGGACAGCCTACGAGCAGTACTTC
CASSPRTAYEQYF
>.|TRBV29-1|TRBJ1-1|.
TGCAGCGTTGAAGTATCCGGGGGAACTGAAGCTTTCTTT
CSVEVSGGTEAFF
>once|TRBV7-3|TRBJ1-1|TRBD1
TGTGCCAGCAGCGGGACAGTGAACACTGAAGCTTTCTTT
CASSGTVNTEAFF
>.|TRBV6-1|TRBJ1-4|.
TGTGCCAGCAGTGACCGCCGGAATGAAAAACTGTTTTTT
CASSDRRNEKLFF
>.|TRBV5-4|TRBJ1-1|.
TGTGCCAGCAGACTGATGGCGGGGAGGAAAACTGAAGCTTTCTTT
CASRLMAGRKTEAFF
>.|TRBV20-1|TRBJ2-5|.
TGCAGTGCCGACTCGGAAGAGACCCAGTACTTC
CSADSEETQYF
>.|TRBV24-1|TRBJ2-1|.
TGTGCCACCAGTGAGTCGGGTGAGCAGTTCTTC
CATSESGEQFF
>once|TRBV6-2/TRBV6-3|TRBJ2-3|TRBD2
TGTGCCAGCAGTTCGGGGCTTAGCGGGGTGACTAGCACAGATACGCAGTATTTT
CASSSGLSGVTSTDTQYF
>.|TRBV4-1|TRBJ2-5|TRBD1
TGCGCCAGCAGCCCCCGGGGACAGGGGAAAAAAGAGACCCAGTACTTC
CASSPRGQGKKETQYF
>.|TRBV5-4|TRBJ2-2|TRBD2
TGTGCCAGCAGTACTAGCGGGAGAATGAACACCGGGGAGCTGTTTTTT
CASSTSGRMNTGELFF
>once|TRBV12-5|TRBJ2-2|TRBD1
TGTGCTAGTGGCACCTCCCTGGGGACAGGGAAAACCGGGGAGCTGTTTTTT
CASGTSLGTGKTGELFF
>.|TRBV29-1|TRBJ1-4|TRBD1
TGCAGCGTTGTAGCAGGGGGCTCAACTAATGAAAAACTGTTTTTT
CSVVAGGSTNEKLFF
>.|TRBV18|TRBJ1-6|TRBD1
TGTGCCAGCTCACCACTAGGACAGGCCAATTCACCCCTCCACTTT
CASSPLGQANSPLHF
>.|TRBV11-2|TRBJ2-7|TRBD2
TGTGCCAGCAGCCCCCTAGCGGATACCTACGAGCAGTACTTC
CASSPLADTYEQYF
>.|TRBV18|TRBJ2-7|.
TGTGCCAGCTCACCAACAGGGTTCGAGCAGTACTTC
CASSPTGFEQYF
>.|TRBV19|TRBJ2-1|TRBD2
TGTGCCAGTAGTATGGGGACTAGCTACAATGAGCAGTTCTTC
CASSMGTSYNEQFF
>.|TRBV2|TRBJ2-3|.
TGTGCCAGCAGGGCCGACACCTCTAGCACAGATACGCAGTATTTT
CASRADTSSTDTQYF
>.|TRBV11-2|TRBJ2-1|.
TGTGCCAGCACCCCTTCCAGGACTTCCAATGAGCAGTTCTTC
CASTPSRTSNEQFF
>.|TRBV7-6|TRBJ2-1|TRBD2
TGTGCCAGCAGCAAAGATGGGACTAGCGTTTCGAGCTCCTACAATGAGCAGTTCTTC
CASSKDGTSVSSSYNEQFF
>.|TRBV5-6|TRBJ1-2|.
TGTGCCAGCAGCCCGGACAGCTATGGCCACACCTTC
CASSPDSYGHTF
>.|TRBV3-1/TRBV3-2|TRBJ2-1|.
TGTGCCAGCAGCCAATCCGTCAATGAGCAGTTCTTC
CASSQSVNEQFF
>.|TRBV3-1/TRBV3-2|TRBJ1-4|.
TGTGCCAGCAGCCAAAACTCGGGTGAAAAACTGTTTTTT
CASSQNSGEKLFF
>.|TRBV7-2|TRBJ1-6|.
TGTGCCAGCAGCTTAGTACGGTCAAGCCCCAATTCACCCCTCCACTTT
CASSLVRSSPNSPLHF
>.|TRBV5-5|TRBJ2-3|TRBD2
TGTGCCAGCAGCTTGTCGGCTAGCGGGAGGCCAGATACGCAGTATTTT
CASSLSASGRPDTQYF
>.|TRBV5-5|TRBJ1-2|TRBD1
TGTGCCAGCAGTTTAGGCACAGGGGCGTGGGGCTACACCTTC
CASSLGTGAWGYTF
>once|TRBV14|TRBJ2-5|.
TGTGCCAGCAGCCAACAGGGAATCACCAAAGAGACCCAGTACTTC
CASSQQGITKETQYF
>once|TRBV5-1|TRBJ2-1|.
TGCGCCAGCAGCGATACAGGAGGGATCAATGAGCAGTTCTTC
CASSDTGGINEQFF
>.|TRBV5-1|TRBJ2-5|.
TGCGCCAGCAGCTTGGCCCGGGGAGAGACCCAGTACTTC
CASSLARGETQYF
>.|TRBV2|TRBJ2-1|TRBD1
TGTGCCAGCAATTTCGACAGGGGGCCCTACAATGAGCAGTTCTTC
CASNFDRGPYNEQFF
>.|TRBV5-1|TRBJ2-1|TRBD2
TGCGCCAGCAGCTTGGCCAGGTACGGCGGGAGGGCCGGCGAGCAGTTCTTC
CASSLARYGGRAGEQFF
>once|TRBV7-9|TRBJ2-1|TRBD2
TGTGCCAGCAGCGCACGGGCTAGCGGGGGGAACGAGCAGTTCTTC
CASSARASGGNEQFF
>.|TRBV5-5|TRBJ1-1|.
TGTGCCAGCAGCTATGCCGGGCGGGGGACTGAAGCTTTCTTT
CASSYAGRGTEAFF
>.|TRBV7-9|TRBJ2-2|TRBD2
TGTGCCAGCAGCTTATACGGTGCGGGGGGCTTCACCGGGGAGCTGTTTTTT
CASSLYGAGGFTGELFF
>.|TRBV6-1|TRBJ1-1|TRBD1
TGTGCCAGCAGTAAAGCGACAGGGGAGAGCACTGAAGCTTTCTTT
CASSKATGESTEAFF
>.|TRBV5-4|TRBJ2-2|.
TGTGCCAGCAGCTTCGGGGGGCTAATCACCGGGGAGCTGTTTTTT
CASSFGGLITGELFF
>.|TRBV7-8|TRBJ1-1|.
TGTGCCAGCAGCTTAGTAGGGGTGAGCACTGAAGCTTTCTTT
CASSLVGVSTEAFF
>.|TRBV15|TRBJ2-7|TRBD1
TGTGCCACCAGCAGAGACGCTGGGACAGCCTACGAGCAGTACTTC
CATSRDAGTAYEQYF
>.|TRBV19|TRBJ1-1|.
TGTGCCAGTAGTACGGGGTCGGACGGTGAAGCTTTCTTT
CASSTGSDGEAFF
>.|TRBV6-1|TRBJ2-1|TRBD2
TGTGCCAGCAGGGAAGTAGCGGGGGGCTCCGGTGAGCAGTTCTTC
CASREVAGGSGEQFF
>.|TRBV30|TRBJ1-5|.
TGTGCCTGGAGTTCCGCAGTGCAGCCCCAGCATTTT
CAWSSAVQPQHF
>.|TRBV9|TRBJ1-1|.
TGTGCCAGCAGCCTAACCGGTGTCACTGAAGCTTTCTTT
CASSLTGVTEAFF
>.|TRBV6-5|TRBJ1-2|.
TGTGCCAGCAAACCTACAGGTCGGAATGGCTACACCTTC
CASKPTGRNGYTF
>.|TRBV5-8|TRBJ1-4|TRBD1
TGTGCCAGCAGCCCACCGGACAGGGTGGATGAAAAACTGTTTTTT
CASSPPDRVDEKLFF
>.|TRBV30|TRBJ2-6|TRBD1
TGTGCCTGGAGTGGAGGGACAGGGGTCTCTGGGGCCAACGTCCTGACTTTC
CAWSGGTGVSGANVLTF
>.|TRBV6-5|TRBJ2-5|.
TGTGCCAGCATCTTAGGGGCCCCCCAAGAGACCCAGTACTTC
CASILGAPQETQYF
>.|TRBV7-2|TRBJ1-6|.
TGTGCCAGCAGCATAAATGCGGACAGCTTTGTGTCACCCCTCCACTTT
CASSINADSFVSPLHF
>.|TRBV7-8|TRBJ1-4|TRBD1
TGTGCCAGCAGCACCGGGACAGCTTATAATGAAAAACTGTTTTTT
CASSTGTAYNEKLFF
>.|TRBV18|TRBJ2-1|TRBD1
TGTGCCAGCTCACCCAGGGGGCAACACAATGAGCAGTTCTTC
CASSPRGQHNEQFF
>.|TRBV6-5|TRBJ2-2|TRBD1
TGTGCCAGCAGTTACGACGGGACAGGGCGGACCGGGGAGCTGTTTTTT
CASSYDGTGRTGELFF
>.|TRBV5-6|TRBJ2-7|TRBD1
TGTGCCAGCAGCTGGGACAGGGAGCAGTACTTC
CASSWDREQYF